This paragraph covers one TCR beta chain sequence. The sample originates from a study of blood T cell repertoires in COVID-19. About the study: PBMCs, B-cell-depleted T cells, or T cells provided the cDNA or gDNA that made up the material.

J lost 1 base, V lost 7 bases, and 4 bases had no gene match. The CDR3 length is 14 residues. Germline loops: CDR1 MNHEY, CDR2 SVGAGI. Using immunoSEQ multiplex PCR, the repertoire was profiled, and TCRdb retains in-frame clones only, with some absent. The sample lists roughly 220,000 clones, about 87% occurring once. The genes are TRBV6-5 and TRBJ2-3, with 8 positions matching TRBD1. The sequenced sample consisted of PBMCs or T cells enriched from blood (not recorded which). The clonotype comes from a woman in her 30s who had recovered from COVID-19. The CDR3 nucleotides are TGTGCCAGCAAGGACAGGGTTGGCACAGATACGCAGTATTTT. This codes for CASKDRVGTDTQYF.